The source of this T cell receptor beta chain is a study of T cell changes during pregnancy in multiple sclerosis. The J segment lost 4 bases and the V segment lost 7 bases, leaving 14 bases of the junction unmatched. CDR3 size: 15 residues. CDR1 SQVTM and CDR2 ANQGSEA come from the germline V gene. Using immunoSEQ multiplex PCR, the repertoire was profiled, and TCRdb retains in-frame clones only, with some absent. The sample has more than 35,000 clones, around 94% seen once. This TCR was sampled from a female donor with multiple sclerosis, enrolled in a pregnancy study. The chain couples TRBV29-1 to TRBJ1-2; 8 nucleotides agree with TRBD1. Sequenced here: CD8+ T cells from peripheral blood mononuclear cells, sampled in the third trimester of pregnancy. The CDR3 sequence is CSASTGDINSYGYTF. The CDR3, as DNA: TGCAGCGCTTCGACAGGGGACATAAATAGCTATGGCTACACCTTC.